This T cell receptor (beta chain) was documented in a study of cytomegalovirus exposure and HLA in healthy donors. The data were produced by immunoSEQ multiplex PCR, yet TCRdb's version contains in-frame clones alone and is incomplete. The sample lists 260,000 or so clones, around nine tenths occurring once. Germline values: CDR1 MDHEN, CDR2 SYDVKM. The ends were cut back, 6 bases at V and 10 bases at J, with 9 bases in the middle. The CDR3 contains 10 residues. The chain employs TRBV28 and TRBJ1-2; D gene unclear. The clonotype originates from a man aged 18 to 29 in good health and CMV-seronegative. Sequenced input: PBMCs. The CDR3 sequence is CASREVSYTF. The CDR3 DNA sequence: TGTGCCAGCAGGGAGGTGTCCTACACCTTC.